Below, one T cell receptor (beta chain) is given with its context. Its antigen is still unknown. It has no much larger one-base neighbor in the sample; base qualities were not kept. The data belong to a study of control samples from healthy donors and cancer patients (TCRdb year 2020). The CDR3 contains 17 residues, cysteine and phenylalanine counted. Only the CDR3 region is kept as DNA, spanning 51 bases read in frame from base 1. The germline V gene (reference sequence) sets CDR1 to SEHNR and CDR2 to FQNEAQ. The V and J ends are trimmed by 1 base and 4 bases, leaving 19 bases between them. The library was built by means of the immunoSEQ multiplex PCR assay. TCRdb's version of the immuneACCESS table is confined to in-frame rearrangements and falls short of the full clone set. An unresolved V gene accounts for under half of the shortfall where checked; the remainder is of unknown origin. The sample profile shows about 180,000 clones; roughly 89% of them were found once. The ten largest clonotypes hold 1.1% to 1.5% of the sample.

The receptor chain draws on TRBV7-9 and TRBJ1-2, with no reliable assignment of the D segment. The specimen was blood. The receptor's source is a woman aged 50 to 65 in good health. The DNA sequence reads TGTGCCAGCAGCTTAGGTTTTGTTCCAGTCTCGGGCTATGGCTACACCTTC. Its protein is CASSLGFVPVSGYGYTF.